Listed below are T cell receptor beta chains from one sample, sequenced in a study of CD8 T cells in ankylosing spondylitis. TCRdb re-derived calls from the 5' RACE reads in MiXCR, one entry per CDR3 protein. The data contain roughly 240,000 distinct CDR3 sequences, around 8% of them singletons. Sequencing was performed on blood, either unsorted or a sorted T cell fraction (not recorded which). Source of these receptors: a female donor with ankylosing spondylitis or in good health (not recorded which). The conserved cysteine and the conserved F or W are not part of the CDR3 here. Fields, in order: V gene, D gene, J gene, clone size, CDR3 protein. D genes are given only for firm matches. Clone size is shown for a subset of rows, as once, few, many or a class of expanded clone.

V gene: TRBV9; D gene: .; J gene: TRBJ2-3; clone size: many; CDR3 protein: ASSLRGGKDTQY
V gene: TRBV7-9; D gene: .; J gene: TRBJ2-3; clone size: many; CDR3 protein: ASSLGGAGNTDTQY
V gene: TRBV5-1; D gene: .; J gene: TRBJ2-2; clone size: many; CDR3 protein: ASSDNRASNTGELF
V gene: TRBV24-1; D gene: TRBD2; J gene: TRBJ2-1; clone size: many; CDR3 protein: ATEAGGINEQF
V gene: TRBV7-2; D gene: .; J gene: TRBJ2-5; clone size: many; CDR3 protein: ASSFSLAAYQETQY
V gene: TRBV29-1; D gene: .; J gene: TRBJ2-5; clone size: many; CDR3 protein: SAQGVQETQY
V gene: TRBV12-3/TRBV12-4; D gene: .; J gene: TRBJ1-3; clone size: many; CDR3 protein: ASTTSETKGNTIY
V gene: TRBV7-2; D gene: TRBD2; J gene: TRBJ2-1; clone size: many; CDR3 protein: ASSSSGSYNEQF
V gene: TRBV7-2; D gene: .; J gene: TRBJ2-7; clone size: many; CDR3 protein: ASSSTFGYEQY
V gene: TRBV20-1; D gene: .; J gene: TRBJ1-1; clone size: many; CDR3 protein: SASEDTARVTEAF
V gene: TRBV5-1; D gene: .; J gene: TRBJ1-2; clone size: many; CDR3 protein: ASSFTTDHGYT
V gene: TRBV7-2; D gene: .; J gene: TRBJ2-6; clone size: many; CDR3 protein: ASSLFPGPSGANVLT
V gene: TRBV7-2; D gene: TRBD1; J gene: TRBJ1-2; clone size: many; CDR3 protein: ASSLVGTGGDYGYT
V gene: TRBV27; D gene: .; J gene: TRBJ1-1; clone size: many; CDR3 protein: ASSTLGGGEAF
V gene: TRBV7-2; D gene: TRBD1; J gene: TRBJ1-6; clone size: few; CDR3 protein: ASRTPGQGPVTPLH
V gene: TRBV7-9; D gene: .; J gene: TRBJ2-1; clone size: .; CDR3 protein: ASSLSGFSYNEQF
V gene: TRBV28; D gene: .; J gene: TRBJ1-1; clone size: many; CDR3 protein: ASSLTGTVETEAF
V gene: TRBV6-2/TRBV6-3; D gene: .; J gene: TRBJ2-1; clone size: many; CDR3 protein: ASSHEAYNEQF
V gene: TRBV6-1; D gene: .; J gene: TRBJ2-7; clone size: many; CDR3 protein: ASLGKLPYEQY
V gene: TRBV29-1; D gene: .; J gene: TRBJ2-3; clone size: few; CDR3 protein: SGRGSTDTQY
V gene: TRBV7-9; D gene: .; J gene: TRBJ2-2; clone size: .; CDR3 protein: ASSSRGGSITGELF
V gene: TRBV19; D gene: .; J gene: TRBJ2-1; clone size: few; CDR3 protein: ASSNVLAGKSNEQF
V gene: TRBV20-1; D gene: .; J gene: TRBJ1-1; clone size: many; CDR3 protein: SARDRRPGRNTEAF
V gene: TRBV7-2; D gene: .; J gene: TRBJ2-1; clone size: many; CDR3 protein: ASSLAWGRQNEQF
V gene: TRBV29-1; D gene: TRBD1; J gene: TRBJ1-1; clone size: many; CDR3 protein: SVNGRQGYTEAF
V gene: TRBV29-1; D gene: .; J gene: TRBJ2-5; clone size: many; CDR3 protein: SVYQGLRETQY
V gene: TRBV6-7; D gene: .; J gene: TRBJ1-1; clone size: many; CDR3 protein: ASSYRGLTTEAF
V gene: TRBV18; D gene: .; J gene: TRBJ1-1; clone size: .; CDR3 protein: ASSPTKRDSEAF
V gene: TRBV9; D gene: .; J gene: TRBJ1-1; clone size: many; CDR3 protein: ASSGGQYAEAF
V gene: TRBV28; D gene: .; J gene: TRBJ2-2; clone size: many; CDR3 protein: ASSLNSGYTGELF
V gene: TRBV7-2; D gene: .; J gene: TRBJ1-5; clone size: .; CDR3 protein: ASSSHHLQPQH
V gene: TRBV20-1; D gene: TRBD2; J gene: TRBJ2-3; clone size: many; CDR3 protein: SASPTSGPVARTDTQY
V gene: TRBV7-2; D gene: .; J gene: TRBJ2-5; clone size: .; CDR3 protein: ASSPLGDPETQY
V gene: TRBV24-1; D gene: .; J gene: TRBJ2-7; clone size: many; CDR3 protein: ATSDFNYEQY
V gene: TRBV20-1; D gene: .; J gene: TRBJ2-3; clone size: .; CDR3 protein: SASPGSWADTQY
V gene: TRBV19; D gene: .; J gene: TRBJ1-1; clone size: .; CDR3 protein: ASGVYSGRGAF
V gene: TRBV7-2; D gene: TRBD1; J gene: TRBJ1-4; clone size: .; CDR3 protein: ASSLTGVATNEKLF
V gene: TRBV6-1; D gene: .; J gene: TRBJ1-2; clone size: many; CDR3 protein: ASATSGRPNYGYT
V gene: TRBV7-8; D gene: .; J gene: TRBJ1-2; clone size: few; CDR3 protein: ASSLVGSLNYGYT
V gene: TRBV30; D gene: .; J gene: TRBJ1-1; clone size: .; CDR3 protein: ACEENTEAF
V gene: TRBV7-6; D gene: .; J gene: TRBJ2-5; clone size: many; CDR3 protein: AIRGFGVETQY
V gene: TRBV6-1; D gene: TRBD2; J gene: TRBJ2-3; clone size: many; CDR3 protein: ASSRTGGRTDTQY
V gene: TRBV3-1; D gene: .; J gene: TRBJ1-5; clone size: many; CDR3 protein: ASSQGGYSNQPQH
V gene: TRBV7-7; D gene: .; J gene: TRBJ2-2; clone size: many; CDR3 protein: ASGVFAGELF
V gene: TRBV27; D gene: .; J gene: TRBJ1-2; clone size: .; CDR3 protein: ASSPARAIGYT
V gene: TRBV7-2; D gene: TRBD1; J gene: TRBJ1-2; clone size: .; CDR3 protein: ASSLPRDRENYGYT
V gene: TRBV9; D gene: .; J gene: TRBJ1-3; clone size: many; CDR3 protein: ASSGFTGRSGNTIY
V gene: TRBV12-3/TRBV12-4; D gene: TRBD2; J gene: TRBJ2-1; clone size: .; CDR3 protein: ATGDRLAGRGEQF
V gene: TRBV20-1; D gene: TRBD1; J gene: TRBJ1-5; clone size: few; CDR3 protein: SALTGTGGNQPQH
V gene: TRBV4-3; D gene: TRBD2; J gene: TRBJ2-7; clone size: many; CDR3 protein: ASSQAPGTSGSYEQY
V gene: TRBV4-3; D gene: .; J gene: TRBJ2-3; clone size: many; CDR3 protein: ASSQDITDTQY
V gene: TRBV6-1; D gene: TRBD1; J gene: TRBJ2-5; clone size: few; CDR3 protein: ASRGGQGNQETQY
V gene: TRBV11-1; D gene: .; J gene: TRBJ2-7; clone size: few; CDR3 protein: ASSLVGISYEQY
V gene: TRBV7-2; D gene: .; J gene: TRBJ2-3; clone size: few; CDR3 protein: ASGAGVYDTQY
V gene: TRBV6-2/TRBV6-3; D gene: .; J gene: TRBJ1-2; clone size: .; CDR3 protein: ASSYSRGNQQGTNYGYT
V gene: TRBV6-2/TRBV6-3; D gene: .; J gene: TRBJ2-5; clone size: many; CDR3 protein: ASSYAQETQY
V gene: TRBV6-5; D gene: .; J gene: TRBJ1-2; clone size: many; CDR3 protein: ASSYNRFYGYT
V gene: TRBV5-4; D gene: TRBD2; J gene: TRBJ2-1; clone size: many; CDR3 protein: ASSQLAGGYSYNEQF
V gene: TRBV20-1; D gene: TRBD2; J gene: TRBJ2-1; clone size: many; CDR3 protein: SASSSGYNEQF
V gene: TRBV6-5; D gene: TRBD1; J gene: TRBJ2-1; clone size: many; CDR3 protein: ASSYSRTGAKF